Reported below is one TCR beta chain. The antigen remains undetermined. Just one base apart from a much larger clone, this may be a read error. A modified ARM-PCR protocol with three rounds of nested PCR amplified TCRbeta. TCRdb reanalysed the multiplex PCR reads using MiXCR and keeps one entry per CDR3 protein. The sample holds 65,000 to 90,000 distinct CDR3 sequences; less than 75% are singletons and the top ten take around 12%. V gave up 4 bases and J gave up 5 bases; unmatched junction bases: 6. This CDR3 has 14 amino acids. The V gene's germline CDR1 is SGHRS and CDR2 YFSETQ. This record comes from a study of tumor and adjacent non-tumor tissue in lung cancer. At the level of the study: Histology: about a dozen adenocarcinoma, a couple of squamous cell carcinoma, 1 small cell lung cancer. General study points: Top 100 clones took a larger repertoire share in normal lung. Higher tumor TCR diversity was associated with shorter survival. Significantly higher TCR diversity was found in tumor than normal lung.

RNA was extracted from bulk tissue without any cell sorting. The clonotype comes from a woman in her 70s with non-small cell lung cancer. What was sequenced was lung tumor tissue. This chain connects TRBV5-1 to TRBJ1-5; 7 positions agree with TRBD1. In nucleotides, the CDR3 is TGCGCCAGCAGCGTGGGAGGGACAGATCAGCCCCAGCATTTT. Its protein product is CASSVGGTDQPQHF.